These 22 T cell receptor beta chains originate from one sample sequenced in a study of cytomegalovirus exposure and HLA in healthy donors. The PCR contained 60 Vbeta and 13 Jbeta primers. The table came from immunoSEQ multiplex PCR; TCRdb's copy has only in-frame clones and leaves some out. The data contain fewer than 200,000 clones, about three quarters of them seen just once; the ten biggest clones take up around 2.5%. Specimen: PBMCs. The receptors stem from a woman aged 35 to 49 in good health and CMV-seropositive.

This chain uses TRBV4-3 with TRBJ2-2; tentatively, D is TRBD2 (6 bases). Trimming removed 0 bases at V and 14 bases at J, with 16 bases between. CDR1 and CDR2 (germline): LGHNA, YSLEER. The length of the CDR3 is 14 residues. DNA of the CDR3: TGCGCCAGCAGCCAAGATGGGGGGATGGGGGGACTGTTTTTT. Translating gives CASSQDGGMGGLFF.

The chain joins TRBV19 to TRBJ1-5, with TRBD1 matching over 12 bases. Germline CDR1 reads LNHDA; CDR2 reads SQIVND (reference sequence). The CDR3 is made up of 15 amino acids. The CDR3 is CTAGRDRGLYQPQHF. The CDR3, as DNA: TGTACAGCTGGGAGGGACAGGGGGCTGTATCAGCCCCAGCATTTT.

V and J are TRBV18 and TRBJ1-2; 8 positions match TRBD1. In germline, CDR1 is KGHSH, CDR2 LQKENI. V was pared by 6 bases and J by 4 bases, with 7 bases of the junction left unmatched. The CDR3 consists of 14 residues. For the CDR3, the DNA is TGTGCCAGCTCGATCGAGCAGGGGGCCTATGGCTACACCTTC. Translation gives CASSIEQGAYGYTF.

The chain uses TRBV2 and TRBJ1-1; D perhaps matches TRBD1 (6 bases). CDR1 and CDR2 (germline): SNHLY, FYNNEI. Trimming left V 4 bases short and J 0 bases short, with 6 bases between. CDR3 length equals 13 residues. Written as DNA, the CDR3 is TGTGCCAGCAGTGGGACAGTGAACACTGAAGCTTTCTTT. This gives the protein CASSGTVNTEAFF.

The chain combines TRBV30 with TRBJ1-6; 7 bases map to TRBD1. The CDR3 is 14 residues long. Germline V lookup: CDR1 GTSNPN, CDR2 SVGIG (reference sequence). With V trimmed by 3 bases and J by 5 bases, 4 bases remained unmatched. The CDR3 DNA sequence: TGTGCCTGGAGGAAGGGGGCGGATAATTCACCCCTCCACTTT. It encodes CAWRKGADNSPLHF.

The chain carries TRBV9 and TRBJ2-7; 9 bases agree with TRBD1. The CDR3 totals 15 residues. J lost 0 bases, V lost 1 base, and 2 bases had no gene match. Germline V CDR1 and CDR2: SGDLS, YYNGEE. The CDR3 reads CASSVTGGSSYEQYF. CDR3 nucleotides: TGTGCCAGCAGCGTAACAGGGGGCAGCTCCTACGAGCAGTACTTC.

The DNA for the CDR3 is TGTGCCAGCTCAGCGATACAGGGGGCTGTGGAGACCCAGTACTTC. Translation gives CASSAIQGAVETQYF. The chain is built from TRBV18 and TRBJ2-5; 9 nucleotides match TRBD1. Germline assignment: CDR1 KGHSH and CDR2 LQKENI. The CDR3 spans 15 residues. After removal of 5 bases from V and 5 bases from J, the junction contained 9 bases not matched to a gene.

This clone was observed a handful of times. V and J are TRBV2 and TRBJ1-4, with D hard to call. The CDR3 covers 12 residues. Germline loops: CDR1 SNHLY, CDR2 FYNNEI. The ends were cut back, 3 bases at V and 10 bases at J, with 9 bases in the middle. DNA of the CDR3: TGTGCCAGCAGTGACCGGGAAGGAAAACTGTTTTTT. It is translated as CASSDREGKLFF.

This clone was recorded a few times. J is TRBJ2-7 and V is TRBV7-9; D gene ambiguous. Per germline, CDR1 SEHNR and CDR2 FQNEAQ (reference sequence). Deletions cut 2 bases from V and 3 bases from J, with 11 bases between. The CDR3 loop spans 14 amino acids. The CDR3 sequence is CASSLPGPLYEQYF. CDR3 bases: TGTGCCAGCAGCTTACCGGGTCCCCTCTACGAGCAGTACTTC.

The sample holds a few counts of this clone. The chain links TRBV28 to TRBJ2-7, with 7 bases that match TRBD1. This CDR3 has 15 amino acids. Germline CDR1 reads MDHEN; CDR2 reads SYDVKM. Trimming removed 3 bases from V and 0 bases from J; junction bases left unmatched: 5. The CDR3 loop reads CASSLDRDSSYEQYF. CDR3 nucleotides: TGTGCCAGCAGTTTGGATCGGGACAGCTCCTACGAGCAGTACTTC.

The chain is built from TRBV5-5 and TRBJ1-6, with D hard to call. The CDR3 is made up of 16 amino acids. Between the trimmed V and J ends, which lost 0 bases and 10 bases, there was a span of 17 bases. CDR1 is SGHKS, CDR2 YYEKEE, per germline (reference sequence). CDR3 amino acids: CASSLAGSWKESPLHF. CDR3 coding DNA: TGTGCCAGCAGCTTGGCGGGGTCCTGGAAGGAATCACCCCTCCACTTT.

This chain links TRBV28 with TRBJ1-1; TRBD1 might be the D (5 bases). The V gene's germline CDR1 is MDHEN and CDR2 SYDVKM. The ends were cut back, 9 bases at V and 11 bases at J, with 19 bases in the middle. This CDR3 contains 12 residues. The CDR3 DNA reads as TGTGCCAGTAGTCGGCAGGGTCTTGGGGCTTTCTTT. Protein product: CASSRQGLGAFF.

The J gene is TRBJ1-2, the V gene TRBV7-2; the D is unclear. The germline CDR1 and CDR2 sequences are SGHTA and FQGNSA. The CDR3 length is 14 residues. V lost 1 base to trimming and J lost 5 bases, with 11 bases between them. The CDR3 DNA is TGTGCCAGCAGCTTAGGGCGGCAGCTATATGGCTACACCTTC. It is translated as CASSLGRQLYGYTF.

This clone has just a few counts. The chain joins TRBV6-1 to TRBJ1-1; weak D call: TRBD1 (6 bases). V lost 6 bases and J lost 0, with 8 bases in between. CDR3 length: 13 amino acids. Germline lookup yields CDR1 MNHNS and CDR2 SASEGT. CDR3 loop: CASRGALNTEAFF. The CDR3 nucleotides are TGTGCCAGCAGGGGGGCGCTGAACACTGAAGCTTTCTTT.

The CDR3 coding sequence is TGTGCCAGCAGTTATAACGGGGACATTCAGTACTTC. Its translation is CASSYNGDIQYF. This chain uses TRBV27 with TRBJ2-4, with D maybe TRBD2 (5 bases). CDR1 is MNHEY and CDR2 is SMNVEV in the germline V gene (reference sequence). The V end was cut by 4 bases, the J end by 8 bases, with 9 bases between. The CDR3 loop spans 12 amino acids.

The chain uses TRBV7-2 and TRBJ1-2; 10 nucleotides match TRBD1. The V gene end was trimmed by 6 bases and the J gene end by 3 bases; junction bases not matched to a gene: 4. Germline loops: CDR1 SGHTA, CDR2 FQGNSA. CDR3 length: 14 residues. The CDR3 nucleotides read TGTGCCAGCAGTCTGACAGGGGGCGACTATGGCTACACCTTC. Translation: CASSLTGGDYGYTF.

The genes are TRBV27 and TRBJ1-2; D is undetermined. The CDR3 runs to 14 residues. Germline values: CDR1 MNHEY, CDR2 SMNVEV (reference sequence). V was trimmed by 6 bases and J by 3 bases, leaving 14 bases between them. The CDR3 is CASRLSPSDYGYTF. The CDR3 DNA reads as TGTGCCAGCAGACTGTCCCCGTCGGACTATGGCTACACCTTC.

The chain couples TRBV30 to TRBJ2-7, with 8 bases lining up with TRBD1. The CDR3 totals 14 residues. The germline V gene encodes CDR1 GTSNPN and CDR2 SVGIG (reference sequence). V lost 0 bases, J lost 6 bases, and 7 bases stayed unmatched. CDR3 in DNA: TGTGCCTGGAGTGTTCAGGGGGCTTATTTCGAGCAGTACTTC. Protein: CAWSVQGAYFEQYF.

The chain recombines TRBV5-6 with TRBJ2-1, with 7 bases matching TRBD1. V lost 2 bases, J lost 4 bases, and 9 bases stayed unmatched. There are 16 residues in the CDR3. The germline V gene has CDR1 SGHDT and CDR2 YYEEEE. The CDR3 is CASSLYGTASYNEQFF. The CDR3 coding sequence is TGTGCCAGCAGCTTATATGGGACAGCAAGTTACAATGAGCAGTTCTTC.

A few counts support this clone. The V gene is TRBV6-1, the J gene TRBJ2-7; D gene unclear. Trimming stripped 2 bases from V and 3 bases from J, with 14 bases between. This CDR3 is built from 15 residues. Germline V CDR1 and CDR2: MNHNS, SASEGT. CDR3 region: CASSEMQDVYYEQYF. The CDR3 DNA reads as TGTGCCAGCAGTGAAATGCAGGATGTGTACTACGAGCAGTACTTC.

V is TRBV5-4 and J is TRBJ1-1; maybe TRBD1 (6 bases). CDR1 SGHNT and CDR2 YYREEE come from the germline V gene (reference sequence). V gave up 8 bases and J gave up 1 base, with 15 bases separating them. The CDR3 sequence is 14 residues long. CDR3 protein: CASNRDRGNTEAFF. The CDR3 DNA sequence: TGTGCCAGTAACAGGGATCGGGGGAACACTGAAGCTTTCTTT.

This clone was picked up a small number of times. In DNA form, the CDR3 reads TGTGCCATTGCGGACAGGGCGGATGGCTACACCTTC. Protein product: CAIADRADGYTF. The chain recombines TRBV28 with TRBJ1-2; TRBD1 aligns across 8 bases. The V gene end was trimmed by 10 bases and the J gene end by 6 bases; junction bases not matched to a gene: 7. CDR1 is MDHEN, CDR2 SYDVKM, per germline. CDR3 size: 12 residues.